The 21 T cell receptor beta chains in this list originate from one sample, sequenced in a study of blood T cells in healthy people across ages. A second PCR of 7 to 11 cycles used a sample-barcoded 5' primer and a J-beta primer mix. TCRdb processed the 5' RACE reads anew with MiXCR; each CDR3 protein has one entry. The sample lists more than 600,000 distinct CDR3 sequences, 25% seen once, with under 9.5% in the top ten. This same sample was also part of a study on T cells of mothers and their children.

The specimen was blood. The receptors derive from a boy aged 5 to 17 in good health.

The V and J genes are TRBV12-3 or TRBV12-4 and TRBJ2-3, with 11 nucleotides matching TRBD1. V was pared by 6 bases and J by 0 bases, with 11 bases of the junction left unmatched. The CDR3 length is 18 residues. The CDR3 DNA reads TGTGCCAGCAGAACACTAAGGACAGGGGGCCCCAGCACAGATACGCAGTATTTT. Translated, it gives CASRTLRTGGPSTDTQYF.

In DNA, the CDR3 is TGTGCCAGCAGCTTCGGGGGGTTCCTCTACAATGAGCAGTTCTTC. Amino acids: CASSFGGFLYNEQFF. The chain recombines TRBV5-5 with TRBJ2-1, with 7 bases identical to TRBD2. The germline gives CDR1 SGHKS, CDR2 YYEKEE (reference sequence). V lost 2 bases, J lost 3 bases, and 5 bases stayed unmatched. The CDR3 is 15 amino acids.

The chain is built from TRBV20-1 and TRBJ2-5; weak D call: TRBD2 (6 bases). The CDR3 runs 16 residues. Per the germline V gene, CDR1 is DFQATT and CDR2 is SNEGSKA (reference sequence). Trimming stripped 5 bases from V and 1 base from J, with 20 bases between. CDR3 DNA sequence: TGCAGTGCTTTCGAGGGGCGGGGTCCATTCCAAGAGACCCAGTACTTC. Translating gives CSAFEGRGPFQETQYF.

The chain recombines TRBV10-3 with TRBJ2-7; D remains ambiguous. This CDR3 comprises 14 residues. V lost 2 bases, J lost 0 bases, and 8 bases lay in between. The V gene's germline CDR1 is ENHRY and CDR2 SYGVKD. The CDR3 DNA reads as TGTGCCATCAGTGAGGTAGACCTCTCCTACGAGCAGTACTTC. Protein sequence: CAISEVDLSYEQYF.

This clonotype was recorded a few times. The rearrangement uses TRBV7-9 and TRBJ2-3, with TRBD2 matching over 7 bases. Germline CDR1 and CDR2: SEHNR and FQNEAQ (reference sequence). The V segment lost 4 bases and the J segment 2 bases; nucleotides outside the gene matches: 9. This CDR3 is built from 16 residues. The CDR3 reads CASSSTTSEDTDTQYF. The CDR3 coding sequence is TGTGCCAGCAGCTCGACCACTAGCGAGGACACAGATACGCAGTATTTT.

V usage is TRBV7-2 and J usage is TRBJ2-6; a possible D gene is TRBD1 (6 bases). The CDR3 consists of 16 residues. CDR1 is SGHTA, CDR2 FQGNSA, per germline. Trimming took off 0 bases at V and 2 bases at J, with 8 bases between the two ends. The CDR3 region has the DNA TGTGCCAGCAGCTTAGCGGGGGCAGCTGGGGCCAACGTCCTGACTTTC. Translating gives CASSLAGAAGANVLTF.

The chain recombines TRBV2 with TRBJ2-1; D gene uncertain. V gave up 1 base and J gave up 3 bases, with 7 bases separating them. The CDR3 loop spans 14 amino acids. Per germline, CDR1 SNHLY and CDR2 FYNNEI. CDR3 in DNA: TGTGCCAGCAGTGAAGGGGGTATCTACAATGAGCAGTTCTTC. Its translation: CASSEGGIYNEQFF.

The chain joins TRBV7-8 to TRBJ1-1, with D possibly TRBD1 on 5 matching bases. The V gene lost 5 bases and the J gene lost 7 bases, with 14 bases spanning the gap. The CDR3 runs 13 residues. Germline values: CDR1 SGHVS, CDR2 FQNEAQ. The CDR3 region has the DNA TGTGCCAGCAGCCGGGGCGGAGACCGTGAAGCTTTCTTT. This translates into CASSRGGDREAFF.

CDR3 residues: CASSLVSGGHEYTQYF. The CDR3 nucleotides are TGTGCCAGCAGTTTAGTGAGCGGGGGGCATGAGTATACGCAGTATTTT. J is TRBJ2-3 and V is TRBV12-3 or TRBV12-4, with 9 bases that match TRBD2. Trimming took 1 base from V and 7 from J; bases not matched to a gene: 9. CDR3 length: 16 amino acids.

The chain combines TRBV6-6 with TRBJ2-5, with 7 bases lining up with TRBD2. TRBJ2-7 explains the end of the DNA better; the J call may be wrong. The CDR3 runs 14 residues. Germline CDR1 and CDR2: MNHNY and SVGAGI (reference sequence). This chain's CDR3 is CASGQGGSSYEQYF. CDR3 in DNA: TGTGCCAGCGGGCAGGGAGGGTCCTCCTACGAGCAGTACTTC.

This clonotype was observed a handful of times. The J gene is TRBJ2-5, the V gene TRBV11-2, with TRBD2 matching 12 bases. The J call may be wrong; the DNA end is better matched by TRBJ2-1. Per the germline V gene, CDR1 is SGHAT and CDR2 is FQNNGV. This CDR3 has 17 amino acids. The CDR3 nucleotides are TGTGCCAGCAGCTTAGACCGACTAGCGGGAGCGGTGGATGAGCAGTTCTTC. Its protein product is CASSLDRLAGAVDEQFF.

This clonotype was picked up one time. The V and J genes are TRBV3-1 and TRBJ1-4; 9 bases align to TRBD1. Per the germline V gene, CDR1 is LGHDT and CDR2 is YNNKEL (reference sequence). The CDR3 sequence is 15 residues long. Losses at the gene ends were 7 bases for V and 4 bases for J; bases not matched to a gene: 7. CDR3: CASTETGGFNEKLFF. The CDR3 DNA follows: TGTGCCAGCACCGAAACAGGGGGCTTTAATGAAAAACTGTTTTTT.

This clonotype was counted between two and nine times. The chain uses TRBV28 and TRBJ1-5, with D tentatively TRBD1 (5 bases). Germline V gives CDR1 MDHEN, CDR2 SYDVKM. V was shortened by 7 bases and J by 1 base, with 11 bases between the two germline ends. The CDR3 has 14 residues. The CDR3 region has the DNA TGTGCCAGCACCGGACACCCAAGCAATCAGCCCCAGCATTTT. This codes for CASTGHPSNQPQHF.

V and J are TRBV10-3 and TRBJ2-7, with a possible D match to TRBD2 (6 bases). The CDR3 runs 12 residues. The V gene lost 0 bases and the J gene lost 6 bases, with 6 bases spanning the gap. Germline V CDR1 and CDR2: ENHRY, SYGVKD. DNA for the CDR3: TGTGCCATCAGTGAGTCGGGGGGCGAGCAGTACTTC. Translating it yields CAISESGGEQYF.

The chain carries TRBV20-1 and TRBJ1-5; a weak D match, TRBD1 (6 bases). The ends were cut back, 0 bases at V and 5 bases at J, with 11 bases in the middle. Germline V gene data show CDR1 as DFQATT and CDR2 as SNEGSKA (reference sequence). There are 14 residues in the CDR3. The CDR3 region has the DNA TGCAGTGCTAGAGATAAAACAGGGCATCAGCCCCAGCATTTT. Amino acids: CSARDKTGHQPQHF.

V gene TRBV4-2 combines with J gene TRBJ1-1; D is uncertain. Per germline, CDR1 LGHNA and CDR2 YNFKEQ. The CDR3 totals 15 residues. Deletions cut 6 bases from V and 0 bases from J, with 14 bases between. CDR3 in amino acids: CASSQLSGMNTEAFF. Written as DNA, the CDR3 is TGTGCCAGCAGTCAACTAAGTGGGATGAACACTGAAGCTTTCTTT.

This clonotype was found a few times. V and J are TRBV7-9 and TRBJ1-2, with TRBD1 identical over 7 bases. The CDR3 extends over 16 amino acids. CDR1 and CDR2 from the germline V gene are SEHNR and FQNEAQ (reference sequence). The trim removed 4 bases at V and 2 bases at J, leaving 10 bases unmatched. The DNA for the CDR3 is TGTGCCAGCAGCTACTATCCCGGGACAGAAAACTATGGCTACACCTTC. It specifies CASSYYPGTENYGYTF.

The chain carries TRBV6-5 and TRBJ1-1; D is undetermined. CDR3 size: 14 residues. CDR1 is MNHEY and CDR2 is SVGAGI in the germline V gene. The germline V and J ends were trimmed by 7 bases and 6 bases, with 18 bases remaining between them. CDR3 region: CASIPPGGQPEAFF. The CDR3 coding sequence is TGTGCCAGCATTCCTCCCGGTGGGCAGCCTGAAGCTTTCTTT.

J is TRBJ2-1 and V is TRBV7-9; D remains unclear. The V end was cut by 4 bases, the J end by 6 bases, with 7 bases between. CDR1 is SEHNR, CDR2 FQNEAQ, per germline (reference sequence). The CDR3 contains 12 residues. CDR3 coding DNA: TGTGCCAGCAGCTCCATGAGCAATGAGCAGTTCTTC. As protein: CASSSMSNEQFF.

This clonotype was observed a handful of times. The rearrangement uses TRBV9 and TRBJ1-5; D perhaps matches TRBD1 (5 bases). CDR1 is SGDLS, CDR2 YYNGEE, per germline. CDR3 length: 15 amino acids. V was shortened by 0 bases and J by 0 bases, with 7 bases between the two germline ends. The CDR3: CASSVDGGSNQPQHF. In DNA form, the CDR3 reads TGTGCCAGCAGCGTAGACGGGGGTAGCAATCAGCCCCAGCATTTT.

CDR3 in DNA: TGCAGTGCTAGGGCGGGGGTCAATGAGCAGTTCTTC. Its translation: CSARAGVNEQFF. The chain is built from TRBV20-1 and TRBJ2-1, with 7 bases aligning to TRBD2. The CDR3 loop spans 12 amino acids. With 3 bases clipped from V and 6 bases from J, the junction kept 2 bases outside the gene matches. In germline, CDR1 is DFQATT, CDR2 SNEGSKA (reference sequence).